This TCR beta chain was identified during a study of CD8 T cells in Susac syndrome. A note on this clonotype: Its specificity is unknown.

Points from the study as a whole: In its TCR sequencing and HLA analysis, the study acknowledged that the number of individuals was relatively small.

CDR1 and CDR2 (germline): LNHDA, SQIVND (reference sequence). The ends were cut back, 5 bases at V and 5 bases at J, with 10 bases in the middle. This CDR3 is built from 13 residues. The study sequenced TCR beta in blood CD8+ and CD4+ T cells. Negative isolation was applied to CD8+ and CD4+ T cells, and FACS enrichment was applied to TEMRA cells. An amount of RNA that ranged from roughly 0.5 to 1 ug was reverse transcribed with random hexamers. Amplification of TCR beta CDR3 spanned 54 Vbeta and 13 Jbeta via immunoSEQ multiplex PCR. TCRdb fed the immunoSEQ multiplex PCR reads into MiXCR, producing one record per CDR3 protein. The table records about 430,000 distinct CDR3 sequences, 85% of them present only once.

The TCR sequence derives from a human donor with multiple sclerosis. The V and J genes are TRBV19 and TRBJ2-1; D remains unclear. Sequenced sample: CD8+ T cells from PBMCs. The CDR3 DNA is TGTGCCAGTAGTTGGCACGCGGACAATGAGCAGTTCTTC. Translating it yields CASSWHADNEQFF.